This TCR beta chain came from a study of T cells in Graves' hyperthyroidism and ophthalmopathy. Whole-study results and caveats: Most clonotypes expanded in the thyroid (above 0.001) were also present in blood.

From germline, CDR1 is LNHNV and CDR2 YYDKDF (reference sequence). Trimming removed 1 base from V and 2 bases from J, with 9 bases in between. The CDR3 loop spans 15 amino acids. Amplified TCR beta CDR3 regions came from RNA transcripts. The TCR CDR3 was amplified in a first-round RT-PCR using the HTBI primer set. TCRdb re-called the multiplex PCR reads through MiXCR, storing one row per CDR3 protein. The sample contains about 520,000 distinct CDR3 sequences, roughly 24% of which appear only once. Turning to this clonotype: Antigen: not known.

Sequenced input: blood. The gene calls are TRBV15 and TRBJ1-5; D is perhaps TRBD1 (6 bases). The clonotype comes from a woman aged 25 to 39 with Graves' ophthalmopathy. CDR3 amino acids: CATSRVGAGNQPQHF. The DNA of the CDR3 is TGTGCCACCAGCAGAGTGGGGGCCGGCAATCAGCCCCAGCATTTT. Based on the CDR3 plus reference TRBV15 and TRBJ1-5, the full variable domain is DAMVIQNPRYQVTQFGKPVTLSCSQTLNHNVMYWYQQKSSQAPKLLFHYYDKDFNNEADTPDNFQSRRPNTSFCFLDIRSPGLGDTAMYLCATSRVGAGNQPQHFGDGTRLSIL.